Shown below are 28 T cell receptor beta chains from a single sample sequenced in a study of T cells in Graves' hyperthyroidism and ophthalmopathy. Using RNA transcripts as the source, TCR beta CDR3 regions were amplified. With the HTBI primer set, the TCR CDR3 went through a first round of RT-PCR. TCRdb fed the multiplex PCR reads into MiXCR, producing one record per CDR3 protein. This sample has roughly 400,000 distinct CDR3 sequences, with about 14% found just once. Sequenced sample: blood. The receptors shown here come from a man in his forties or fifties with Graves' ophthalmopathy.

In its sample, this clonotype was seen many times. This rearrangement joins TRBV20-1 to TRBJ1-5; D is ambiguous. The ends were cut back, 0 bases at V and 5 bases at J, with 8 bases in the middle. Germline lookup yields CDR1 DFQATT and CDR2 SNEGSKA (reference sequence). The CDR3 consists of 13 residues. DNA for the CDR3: TGCAGTGCTAGAGACGGGTTGGATCAGCCCCAGCATTTT. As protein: CSARDGLDQPQHF.

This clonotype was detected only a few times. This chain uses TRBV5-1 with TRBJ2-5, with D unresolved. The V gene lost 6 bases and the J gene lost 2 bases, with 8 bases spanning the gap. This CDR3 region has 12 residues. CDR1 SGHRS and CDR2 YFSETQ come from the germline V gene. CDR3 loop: CASTTNQETQYF. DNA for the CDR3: TGCGCCAGCACCACCAATCAAGAGACCCAGTACTTC.

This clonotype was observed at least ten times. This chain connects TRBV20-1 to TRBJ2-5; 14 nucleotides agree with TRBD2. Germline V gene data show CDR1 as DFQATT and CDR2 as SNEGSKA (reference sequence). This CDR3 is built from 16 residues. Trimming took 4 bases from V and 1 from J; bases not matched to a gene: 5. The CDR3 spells CSATGTSGRTQETQYF. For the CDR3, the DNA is TGCAGTGCTACCGGGACTAGCGGGAGAACCCAAGAGACCCAGTACTTC.

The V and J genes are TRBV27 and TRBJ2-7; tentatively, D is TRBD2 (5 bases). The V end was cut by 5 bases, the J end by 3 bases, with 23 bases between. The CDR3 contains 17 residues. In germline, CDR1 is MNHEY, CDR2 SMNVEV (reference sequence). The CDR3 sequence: CASSPRVYGGLIYEQYF. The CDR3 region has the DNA TGTGCCAGCAGTCCCCGGGTTTACGGAGGCCTAATCTACGAGCAGTACTTC.

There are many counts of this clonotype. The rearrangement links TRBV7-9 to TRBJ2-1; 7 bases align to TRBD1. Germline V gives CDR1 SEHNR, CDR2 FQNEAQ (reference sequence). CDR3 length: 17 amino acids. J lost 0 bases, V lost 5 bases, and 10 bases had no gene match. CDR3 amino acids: CASSPKQGLHSYNEQFF. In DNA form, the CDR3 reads TGTGCCAGCAGCCCAAAACAGGGGCTACACTCCTACAATGAGCAGTTCTTC.

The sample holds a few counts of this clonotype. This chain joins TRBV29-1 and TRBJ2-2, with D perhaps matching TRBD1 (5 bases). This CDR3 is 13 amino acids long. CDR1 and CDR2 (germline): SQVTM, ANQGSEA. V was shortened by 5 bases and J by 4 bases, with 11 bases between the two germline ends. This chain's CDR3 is CSVLGRGTGELFF. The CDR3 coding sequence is TGCAGCGTTTTGGGGCGAGGCACCGGGGAGCTGTTTTTT.

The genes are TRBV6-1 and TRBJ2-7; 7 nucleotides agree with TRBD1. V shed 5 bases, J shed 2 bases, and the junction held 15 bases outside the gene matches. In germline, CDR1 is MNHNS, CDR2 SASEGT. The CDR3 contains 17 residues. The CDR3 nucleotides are TGTGCCAGCAGTAAAACCTGGCTTGGGACAGTGGCCTACGAGCAGTACTTC. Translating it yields CASSKTWLGTVAYEQYF.

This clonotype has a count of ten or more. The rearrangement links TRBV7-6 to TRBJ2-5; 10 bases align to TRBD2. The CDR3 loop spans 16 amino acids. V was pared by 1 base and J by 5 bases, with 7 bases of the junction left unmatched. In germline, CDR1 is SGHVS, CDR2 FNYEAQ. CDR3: CASSLGSLAGVETQYF. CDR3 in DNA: TGTGCCAGCAGCTTAGGTTCCCTAGCGGGAGTTGAGACCCAGTACTTC.

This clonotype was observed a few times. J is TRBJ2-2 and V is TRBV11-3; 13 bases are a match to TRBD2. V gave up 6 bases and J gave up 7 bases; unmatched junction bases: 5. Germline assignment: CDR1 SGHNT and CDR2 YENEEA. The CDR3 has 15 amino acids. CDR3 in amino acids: CASRGLAGAGGELFF. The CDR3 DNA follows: TGTGCCAGCAGAGGACTAGCGGGAGCGGGCGGGGAGCTGTTTTTT.

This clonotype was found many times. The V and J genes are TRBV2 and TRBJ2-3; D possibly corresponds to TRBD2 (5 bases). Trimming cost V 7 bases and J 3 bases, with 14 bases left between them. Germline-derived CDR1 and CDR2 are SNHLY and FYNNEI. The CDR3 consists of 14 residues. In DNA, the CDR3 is TGTGCCAGCAAGCTCTATGGGAGTACAGATACGCAGTATTTT. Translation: CASKLYGSTDTQYF.

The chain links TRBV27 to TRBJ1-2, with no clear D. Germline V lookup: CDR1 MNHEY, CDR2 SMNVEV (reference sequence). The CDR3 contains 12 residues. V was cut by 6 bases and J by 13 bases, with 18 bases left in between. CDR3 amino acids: CASSPEPGLPTF. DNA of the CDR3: TGTGCCAGCAGCCCCGAACCGGGCCTCCCCACCTTC.

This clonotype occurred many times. The CDR3 DNA reads as TGTGCCAGCAGCTCCTCCGTTGCATCCGGCCTGGATGAGCAGTTCTTC. It is translated as CASSSSVASGLDEQFF. The chain uses TRBV5-6 and TRBJ2-1; D remains unclear. Germline loops: CDR1 SGHDT, CDR2 YYEEEE. Trimming removed 3 bases from V and 8 bases from J, with 21 bases in between. The CDR3 is made up of 16 amino acids. The full variable domain, completed using reference TRBV5-6 and TRBJ2-1, is DAGVTQSPTHLIKTRGQQVTLRCSPKSGHDTVSWYQQALGQGPQFIFQYYEEEERQRGNFPDRFSGHQFPNYSSELNVNALLLGDSALYLCASSSSVASGLDEQFFGPGTRLTVL.

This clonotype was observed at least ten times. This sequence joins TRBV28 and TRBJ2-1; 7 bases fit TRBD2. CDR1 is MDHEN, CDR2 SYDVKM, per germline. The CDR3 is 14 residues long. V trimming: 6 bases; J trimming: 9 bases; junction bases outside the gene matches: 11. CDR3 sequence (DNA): TGTGCCAGCAGCCTTACTAGCGAAGCAGTTGAGCAGTTCTTC. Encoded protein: CASSLTSEAVEQFF.

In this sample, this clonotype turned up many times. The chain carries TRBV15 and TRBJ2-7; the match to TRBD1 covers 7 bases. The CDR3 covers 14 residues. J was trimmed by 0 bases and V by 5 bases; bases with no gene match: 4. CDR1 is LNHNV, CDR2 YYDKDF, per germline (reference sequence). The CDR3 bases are TGTGCCACCAGCTACCGGGACAGCTCCTACGAGCAGTACTTC. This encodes CATSYRDSSYEQYF.

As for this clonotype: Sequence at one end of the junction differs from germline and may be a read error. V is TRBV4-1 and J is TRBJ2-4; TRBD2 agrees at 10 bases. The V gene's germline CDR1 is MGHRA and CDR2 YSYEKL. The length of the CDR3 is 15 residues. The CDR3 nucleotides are TGCGCCAGGAGCCAAGATAGGACTAGCGGAAACATTCAGTACTTC. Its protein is CARSQDRTSGNIQYF.

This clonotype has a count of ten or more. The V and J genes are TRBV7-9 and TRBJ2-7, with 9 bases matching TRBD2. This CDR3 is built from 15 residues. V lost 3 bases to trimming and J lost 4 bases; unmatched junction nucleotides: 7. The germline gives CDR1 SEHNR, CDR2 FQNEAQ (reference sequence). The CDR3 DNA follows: TGTGCCAGCAGCTTGGGTGGTACTAGCGGGTACGAGCAGTACTTC. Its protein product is CASSLGGTSGYEQYF.

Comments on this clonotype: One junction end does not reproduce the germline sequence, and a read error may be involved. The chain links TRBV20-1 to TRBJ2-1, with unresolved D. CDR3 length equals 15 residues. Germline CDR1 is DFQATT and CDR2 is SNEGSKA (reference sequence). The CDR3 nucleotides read TGCAGTGCTAGAGATACGCAGATTTCCTTCAATGAGCAGTTCTTC. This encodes CSARDTQISFNEQFF.

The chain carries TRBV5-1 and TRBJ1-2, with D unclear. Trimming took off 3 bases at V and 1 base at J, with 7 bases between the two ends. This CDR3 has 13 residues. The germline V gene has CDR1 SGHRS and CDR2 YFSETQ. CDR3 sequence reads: CASSSPVNYGYTF. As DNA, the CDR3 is TGCGCCAGCAGCTCCCCGGTTAACTATGGCTACACCTTC.

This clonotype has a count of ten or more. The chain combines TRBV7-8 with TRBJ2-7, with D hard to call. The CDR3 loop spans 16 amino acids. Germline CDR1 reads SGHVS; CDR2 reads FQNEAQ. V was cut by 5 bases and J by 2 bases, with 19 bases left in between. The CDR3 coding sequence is TGTGCCAGCAGCCCCCCCCTTCGTCTAGGGACCTACGAGCAGTACTTC. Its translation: CASSPPLRLGTYEQYF.

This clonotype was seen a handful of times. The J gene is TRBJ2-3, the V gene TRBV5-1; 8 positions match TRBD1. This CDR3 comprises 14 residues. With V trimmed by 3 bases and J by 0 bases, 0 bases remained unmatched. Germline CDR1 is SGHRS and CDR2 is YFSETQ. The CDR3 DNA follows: TGCGCCAGCAGCTGGGACAGGAGCACAGATACGCAGTATTTT. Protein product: CASSWDRSTDTQYF.

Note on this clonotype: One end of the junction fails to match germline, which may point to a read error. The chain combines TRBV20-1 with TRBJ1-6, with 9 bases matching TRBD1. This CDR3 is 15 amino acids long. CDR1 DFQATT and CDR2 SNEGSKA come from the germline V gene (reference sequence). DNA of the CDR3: TGCAGTGCGAGAGCTCCGGGACAGGGCTTCCGAAACCTCCACTTT. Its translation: CSARAPGQGFRNLHF.

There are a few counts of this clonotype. The CDR3 loop reads CASSYSIGTANTGELFF. CDR3 nucleotide sequence: TGTGCCAGCAGTTACTCGATCGGGACTGCGAACACCGGGGAGCTGTTTTTT. V usage is TRBV6-6 and J usage is TRBJ2-2; TRBD2 might be the D (6 bases). The CDR3 contains 17 residues. V was pared by 0 bases and J by 0 bases, with 11 bases between. In germline, CDR1 is MNHNY, CDR2 SVGAGI (reference sequence).

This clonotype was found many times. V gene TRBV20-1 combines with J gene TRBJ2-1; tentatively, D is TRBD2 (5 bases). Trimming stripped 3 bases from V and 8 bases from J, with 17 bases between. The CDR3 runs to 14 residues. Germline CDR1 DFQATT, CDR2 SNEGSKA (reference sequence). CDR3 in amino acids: CSASPVSGGDEQFF. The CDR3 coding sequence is TGCAGTGCTAGCCCCGTCAGCGGTGGGGATGAGCAGTTCTTC.

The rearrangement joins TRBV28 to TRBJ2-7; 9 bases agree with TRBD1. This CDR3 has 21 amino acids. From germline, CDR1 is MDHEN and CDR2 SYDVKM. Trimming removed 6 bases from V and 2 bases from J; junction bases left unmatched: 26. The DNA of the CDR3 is TGTGCCAGCAGCTTGGTCCTCGTACAGGGGGCGCGACTAGCTGACGCCTACGAGCAGTACTTC. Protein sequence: CASSLVLVQGARLADAYEQYF.

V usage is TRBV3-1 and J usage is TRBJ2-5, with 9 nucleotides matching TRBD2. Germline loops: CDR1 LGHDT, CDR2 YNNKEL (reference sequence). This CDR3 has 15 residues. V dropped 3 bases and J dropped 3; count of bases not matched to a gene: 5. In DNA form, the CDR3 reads TGTGCCAGCAGCCACCCCAGCGGGAGGAAAGAGACCCAGTACTTC. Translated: CASSHPSGRKETQYF.

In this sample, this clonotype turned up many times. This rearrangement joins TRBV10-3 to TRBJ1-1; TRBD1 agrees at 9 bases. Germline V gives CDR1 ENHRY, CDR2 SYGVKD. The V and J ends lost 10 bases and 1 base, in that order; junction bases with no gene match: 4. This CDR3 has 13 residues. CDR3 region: CATLQGANTEAFF. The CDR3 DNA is TGTGCCACTCTACAGGGGGCGAACACTGAAGCTTTCTTT.

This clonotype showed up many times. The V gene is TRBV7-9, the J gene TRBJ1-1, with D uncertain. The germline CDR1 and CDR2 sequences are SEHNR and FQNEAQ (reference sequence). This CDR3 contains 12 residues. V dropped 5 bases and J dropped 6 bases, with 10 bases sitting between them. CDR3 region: CASSQKAPEAFF. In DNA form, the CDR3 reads TGTGCCAGCAGCCAAAAGGCCCCTGAAGCTTTCTTT. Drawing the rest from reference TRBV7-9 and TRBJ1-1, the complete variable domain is DTGVSQNPRHKITKRGQNVTFRCDPISEHNRLYWYRQTLGQGPEFLTYFQNEAQLEKSRLLSDRFSAERPKGSFSTLEIQRTEQGDSAMYLCASSQKAPEAFFGQGTRLTVV.

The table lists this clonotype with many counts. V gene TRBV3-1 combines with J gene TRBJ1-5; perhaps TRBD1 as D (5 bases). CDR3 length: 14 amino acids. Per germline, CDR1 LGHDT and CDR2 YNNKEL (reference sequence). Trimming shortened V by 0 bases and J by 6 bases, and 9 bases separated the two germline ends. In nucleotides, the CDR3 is TGTGCCAGCAGCCAAGACCCGGGGGTTCAGCCCCAGCATTTT. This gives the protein CASSQDPGVQPQHF.